One and the same sample provided the 25 T cell receptor beta chains below, sequenced in a study of cytomegalovirus exposure and HLA in healthy donors (dated by TCRdb to about 2017). The library was produced with the immunoSEQ multiplex PCR assay. For the multiplex PCR, a mixture combining 60 forward primers for TCR Vbeta segments and 13 reverse primers for TCR Jbeta segments was used. As stored in TCRdb, this immuneACCESS dataset retains in-frame rearrangements with V and J assigned. A fraction of the clones does not appear; measured against another copy, unresolved V genes explain less than half of the discrepancy, and the remainder lacks a known reason. Across this sample there are about 250,000 clones, with roughly 85% seen only once. The biggest ten clones account for roughly 0.24% of the sample. Sequencing used PBMCs. These TCRs come from a girl aged 2 to 10 in good health and CMV-seronegative.

This clone was recorded only once. The limits of the CDR3 on the DNA are not certain, so only TCRdb's listed CDR3 is given. The chain employs TRBV21-1 and TRBJ2-7; the listed D gene, TRBD2, was not tested against the DNA. TRBV21-1 is described as a pseudogene. The CDR3 sequence runs 16 residues, both termini included. CDR3 loop: CASSKVGAGNSYEQYF.

This chain connects TRBV25-1 to TRBJ1-2; TRBD1 matches at 7 bases. Per the germline V gene, CDR1 is MGHDK and CDR2 is SYGVNS. The CDR3 length is 12 residues. V lost 5 bases to trimming and J lost 7 bases; unmatched junction nucleotides: 4. CDR3 sequence (DNA): TGTGCCAGCAGTTCGGCAGGGGGTGGCTACACCTTC. Protein sequence: CASSSAGGGYTF.

Regarding this clone: Germline is not matched at one junction end, which may reflect a read error. V usage is TRBV7-9 and J usage is TRBJ2-2, with a weak D call TRBD2 (5 bases). Germline lookup yields CDR1 SEHNR and CDR2 FQNEAQ (reference sequence). The length of the CDR3 is 15 residues. The CDR3 protein is CASSPDGPNTGKLFF. CDR3 DNA sequence: TGTGCCAGCAGCCCCGATGGACCGAACACCGGGAAGCTGTTTTTT.

The chain carries TRBV5-1 and TRBJ2-2, with TRBD2 identical over 10 bases. V gave up 2 bases and J gave up 1 base; unmatched junction bases: 17. Germline CDR1 is SGHRS and CDR2 is YFSETQ. The CDR3 consists of 21 residues. The CDR3 is CASSFYSHLTWTSGNTGELFF. In nucleotides, the CDR3 is TGCGCCAGCAGCTTTTACTCTCATTTGACTTGGACTAGCGGGAACACCGGGGAGCTGTTTTTT.

The chain is built from TRBV6-5 and TRBJ1-2, with D possibly being TRBD1 (6 bases). CDR3 length: 16 residues. CDR1 is MNHEY and CDR2 is SVGAGI in the germline V gene. With 0 bases removed from V and 2 bases from J, the gap between germline ends came to 13 bases. The CDR3 region has the DNA TGTGCCAGCAGTTACTCAGGGAGGGGGGGAAACTATGGCTACACCTTC. Its translation is CASSYSGRGGNYGYTF.

The rearrangement uses TRBV19 and TRBJ1-5; D remains ambiguous. The CDR3 runs 17 residues. Germline lookup yields CDR1 LNHDA and CDR2 SQIVND (reference sequence). Trimming took off 1 base at V and 2 bases at J, with 15 bases between the two ends. CDR3 nucleotide sequence: TGTGCCAGTAGTATAGTATCCCGGGTAGTTGGCAATCAGCCCCAGCATTTT. As protein: CASSIVSRVVGNQPQHF.

The chain is built from TRBV2 and TRBJ2-1, with 10 bases aligning to TRBD2. V was clipped by 6 bases and J by 6 bases; unmatched bases: 8. The CDR3 is made up of 15 amino acids. From germline, CDR1 is SNHLY and CDR2 FYNNEI. This chain's CDR3 is CASRARTSGINEQFF. CDR3 nucleotides: TGTGCCAGCAGGGCCCGGACTAGCGGCATCAATGAGCAGTTCTTC.

This chain joins TRBV19 and TRBJ2-2, with a tentative D call TRBD1 (5 bases). V was cut by 3 bases and J by 7 bases, with 6 bases left in between. This CDR3 is built from 12 residues. Germline assignment: CDR1 LNHDA and CDR2 SQIVND (reference sequence). The CDR3 here is CASSIRGGELFF. The CDR3 coding sequence is TGTGCCAGTAGTATTAGGGGCGGGGAGCTGTTTTTT.

The rearrangement uses TRBV5-1 and TRBJ1-1; D remains unclear. The CDR3 is 14 amino acids. Trimming removed 5 bases from V and 4 bases from J, with 15 bases in between. Per germline, CDR1 SGHRS and CDR2 YFSETQ. CDR3 amino acids: CASRAEGGGTEAFF. In DNA form, the CDR3 reads TGCGCCAGCAGGGCAGAGGGCGGTGGCACTGAAGCTTTCTTT.

This clone has a handful of counts. The rearrangement uses TRBV20-1 and TRBJ2-3; TRBD1 agrees at 9 bases. The trim removed 6 bases at V and 15 bases at J, leaving 10 bases unmatched. CDR3 length: 11 amino acids. Germline V gene sequence: CDR1 DFQATT, CDR2 SNEGSKA (reference sequence). CDR3 sequence: CSASPGQGQYF. The CDR3 DNA sequence: TGCAGTGCCAGTCCGGGACAGGGACAATATTTT.

V gene TRBV5-1 combines with J gene TRBJ2-2; 8 bases are shared with TRBD1. V lost 4 bases and J lost 6; bases outside the gene matches: 5. Germline CDR1 is SGHRS and CDR2 is YFSETQ. The CDR3 has 14 amino acids. CDR3 sequence (DNA): TGCGCCAGCAGCACGGACAGGGACGCCGGGGAGCTGTTTTTT. Protein: CASSTDRDAGELFF.

V is TRBV21-1 and J is TRBJ2-2; TRBD1, the D gene given by the table, was not confirmed from the DNA. TRBV21-1 is a pseudogene. This CDR3 comprises 14 residues. The CDR3 nucleotides are TGTGCCGGAGGGGACAGGGGTAACACCGGGGAGCTGTTTTTT. Protein sequence: CAGGDRGNTGELFF.

The chain uses TRBV4-2 and TRBJ2-7; weak D call: TRBD1 (5 bases). Germline V CDR1 and CDR2: LGHNA, YNFKEQ. The CDR3 spans 12 residues. The V end was cut by 3 bases, the J end by 4 bases, with 7 bases between. The chain's CDR3 is CASSQGPYEQYF. The CDR3 DNA sequence: TGTGCCAGCAGCCAGGGGCCTTACGAGCAGTACTTC.

This chain uses TRBV6-5 with TRBJ2-7; the match to TRBD1 covers 11 bases. The CDR3 runs to 14 residues. The trim removed 7 bases at V and 2 bases at J, leaving 4 bases unmatched. Germline CDR1 MNHEY, CDR2 SVGAGI. DNA for the CDR3: TGTGCCAGCACCGGACAGGGGGCGGCCTACGAGCAGTACTTC. It encodes CASTGQGAAYEQYF.

The table lists this clone with a few counts. The J gene is TRBJ1-2, the V gene TRBV19; maybe TRBD1 (5 bases). The germline V gene encodes CDR1 LNHDA and CDR2 SQIVND (reference sequence). This CDR3 has 12 amino acids. The germline V and J ends were trimmed by 5 bases and 6 bases, with 10 bases remaining between them. The CDR3 DNA sequence: TGTGCCAGTAGTGGGTTCAGGGATGGCTACACCTTC. The encoded protein is CASSGFRDGYTF.

The chain is built from TRBV10-2 and TRBJ1-1, with 8 positions matching TRBD1. The germline V gene has CDR1 WSHSY and CDR2 SAAADI. Trimming removed 0 bases from V and 1 base from J; junction bases left unmatched: 1. This CDR3 is 15 amino acids long. In DNA, the CDR3 is TGCGCCAGCAGTGAGTCCGGACAGGGGAACACTGAAGCTTTCTTT. Residues: CASSESGQGNTEAFF.

A single count supports this clone. The gene calls are TRBV10-1 and TRBJ2-1; tentative D call: TRBD2 (5 bases). The germline V and J ends were trimmed by 9 bases and 6 bases, with 18 bases remaining between them. Per germline, CDR1 WNHNN and CDR2 SYGVQD (reference sequence). The CDR3 consists of 14 residues. The CDR3 here is CASGAGGRVNEQFF. The CDR3 DNA is TGCGCCAGTGGAGCAGGCGGGCGGGTCAATGAGCAGTTCTTC.

The chain combines TRBV7-8 with TRBJ1-5; 9 bases align to TRBD1. V was pared by 6 bases and J by 5 bases, with 2 bases of the junction left unmatched. The CDR3 is 13 amino acids. The V gene's germline CDR1 is SGHVS and CDR2 FQNEAQ. CDR3 sequence: CASSRTGDQPQHF. CDR3 in DNA: TGTGCCAGCAGTCGGACAGGGGATCAGCCCCAGCATTTT.

The V gene is TRBV2, the J gene TRBJ2-1, with D maybe TRBD2 (5 bases). This CDR3 has 12 residues. From germline, CDR1 is SNHLY and CDR2 FYNNEI. V lost 8 bases and J 3 bases, leaving 8 bases between the germline ends. The CDR3 region is CASGSIYNEQFF. CDR3 DNA: TGTGCCAGCGGGAGTATCTACAATGAGCAGTTCTTC.

This chain joins TRBV7-9 and TRBJ1-4; no firm D call. From germline, CDR1 is SEHNR and CDR2 FQNEAQ (reference sequence). V shed 5 bases and J shed 8 bases, with 18 bases lying between them. CDR3 length: 15 amino acids. This CDR3 reads CASSLRGGLEEKLFF. The CDR3 nucleotides are TGTGCCAGCAGCCTTAGAGGAGGGCTTGAGGAAAAACTGTTTTTT.

The chain links TRBV7-2 to TRBJ1-2; D is perhaps TRBD1 (6 bases). Trimming took off 0 bases at V and 8 bases at J, with 16 bases between the two ends. The CDR3 sequence is 15 residues long. CDR1 is SGHTA and CDR2 is FQGNSA in the germline V gene. The CDR3 DNA sequence: TGTGCCAGCAGCTTAGCCCCCCACAGGGCAGGGGGCTACACCTTC. Translated: CASSLAPHRAGGYTF.

V and J are TRBV6-5 and TRBJ1-3; D gene uncertain. The CDR3 loop spans 15 amino acids. Per the germline V gene, CDR1 is MNHEY and CDR2 is SVGAGI. V lost 2 bases and J 1 base, leaving 9 bases between the germline ends. CDR3 loop: CASSYSGFSGNTIYF. The CDR3 DNA follows: TGTGCCAGCAGTTACAGCGGTTTTTCTGGAAACACCATATATTTT.

This chain uses TRBV6-6 with TRBJ1-2, with TRBD1 matching 7 bases. The CDR3 length is 13 residues. CDR1 is MNHNY, CDR2 SVGAGI, per germline (reference sequence). V gave up 0 bases and J gave up 6 bases; unmatched junction bases: 1. The CDR3 sequence is CASSYSTGHGYTF. The CDR3 nucleotides are TGTGCCAGCAGTTACTCGACAGGGCATGGCTACACCTTC.

The chain couples TRBV7-6 to TRBJ1-1; tentative D call: TRBD1 (5 bases). CDR1 is SGHVS and CDR2 is FNYEAQ in the germline V gene. The CDR3 contains 14 residues. Trimming took 5 bases from V and 3 from J, leaving 13 bases between them. The CDR3 region has the DNA TGTGCCAGCAGCCCCACACGGGGGTACACTGAAGCTTTCTTT. Encoded protein: CASSPTRGYTEAFF.

V is TRBV27 and J is TRBJ2-3; 7 bases line up with TRBD1. V lost 6 bases and J lost 0; bases outside the gene matches: 6. Germline CDR1 MNHEY, CDR2 SMNVEV (reference sequence). The CDR3 is 15 residues long. In DNA, the CDR3 is TGTGCCAGCAGATACCGGGACAGAAGCACAGATACGCAGTATTTT. It specifies CASRYRDRSTDTQYF.